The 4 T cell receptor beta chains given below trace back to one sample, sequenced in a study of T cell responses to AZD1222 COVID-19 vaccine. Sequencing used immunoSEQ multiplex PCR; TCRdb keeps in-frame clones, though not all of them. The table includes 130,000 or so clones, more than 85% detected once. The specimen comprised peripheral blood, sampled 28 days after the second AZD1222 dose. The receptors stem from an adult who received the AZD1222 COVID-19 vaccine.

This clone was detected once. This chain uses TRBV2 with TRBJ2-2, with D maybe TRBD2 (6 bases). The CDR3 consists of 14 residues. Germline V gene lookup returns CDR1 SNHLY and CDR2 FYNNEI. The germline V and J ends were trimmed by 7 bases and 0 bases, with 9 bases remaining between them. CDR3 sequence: CASMAGTNTGELFF. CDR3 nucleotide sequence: TGTGCCAGCATGGCGGGGACGAACACCGGGGAGCTGTTTTTT.

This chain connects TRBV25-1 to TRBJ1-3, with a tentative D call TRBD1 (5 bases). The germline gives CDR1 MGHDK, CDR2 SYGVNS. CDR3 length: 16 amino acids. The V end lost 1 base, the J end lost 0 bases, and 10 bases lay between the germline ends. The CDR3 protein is CASSESGGSSGNTIYF. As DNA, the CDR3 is TGTGCCAGCAGTGAATCTGGGGGATCCTCTGGAAACACCATATATTTT.

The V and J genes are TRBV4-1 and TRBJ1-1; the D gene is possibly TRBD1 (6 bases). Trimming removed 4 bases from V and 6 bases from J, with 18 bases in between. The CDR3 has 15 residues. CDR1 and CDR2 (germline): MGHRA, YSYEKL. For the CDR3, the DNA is TGCGCCAGCAGCCTGAACAGGGACGGGGGTTCTGAAGCTTTCTTT. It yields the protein CASSLNRDGGSEAFF.

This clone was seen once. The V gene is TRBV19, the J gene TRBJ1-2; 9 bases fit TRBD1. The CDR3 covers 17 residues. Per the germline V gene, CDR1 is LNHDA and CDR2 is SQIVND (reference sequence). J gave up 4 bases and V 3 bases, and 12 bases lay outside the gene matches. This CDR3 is CASSILGGGQGLYGYTF. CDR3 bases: TGTGCCAGTAGTATCCTAGGCGGGGGACAGGGCCTCTATGGCTACACCTTC.